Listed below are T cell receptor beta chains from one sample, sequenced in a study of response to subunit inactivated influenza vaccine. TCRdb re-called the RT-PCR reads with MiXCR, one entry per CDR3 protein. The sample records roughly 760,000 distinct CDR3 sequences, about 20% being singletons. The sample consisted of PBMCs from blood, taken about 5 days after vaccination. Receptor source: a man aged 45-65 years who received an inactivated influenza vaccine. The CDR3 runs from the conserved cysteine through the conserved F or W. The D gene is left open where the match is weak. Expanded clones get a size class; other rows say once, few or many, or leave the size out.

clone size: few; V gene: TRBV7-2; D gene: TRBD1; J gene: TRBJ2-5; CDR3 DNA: TGTGCCAGCAGCTTTATGGGACAGGGGGCGCTGCGTGAGACCCAGTACTTC; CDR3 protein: CASSFMGQGALRETQYF
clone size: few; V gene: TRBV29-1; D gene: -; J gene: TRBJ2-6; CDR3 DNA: TGCAGCGTTGTAGGGGGGACTGGGGCCAACGTCCTGACTTTC; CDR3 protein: CSVVGGTGANVLTF
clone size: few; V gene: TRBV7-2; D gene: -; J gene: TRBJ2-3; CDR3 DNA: TGTGCCAGCAGCTTGCAGTCAGTGTTGACAGATACGCAGTATTTT; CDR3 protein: CASSLQSVLTDTQYF
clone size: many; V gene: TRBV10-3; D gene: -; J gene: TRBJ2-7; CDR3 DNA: TGTGCCATCGGGCATGGCGGGAACTCCTACGAGCAGTACTTC; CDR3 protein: CAIGHGGNSYEQYF
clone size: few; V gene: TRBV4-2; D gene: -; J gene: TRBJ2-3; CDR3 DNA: TGTGCCAGCAGCCAAGATCATCCGTTGGGACCCCACGTCGTGTATTTT; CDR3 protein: CASSQDHPLGPHVVYF
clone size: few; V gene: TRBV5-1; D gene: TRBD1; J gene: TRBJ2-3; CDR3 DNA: TGCGCCAGCAGCTACTCCGGGACAGGGGCTGCGGATACGCAGTATTTT; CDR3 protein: CASSYSGTGAADTQYF
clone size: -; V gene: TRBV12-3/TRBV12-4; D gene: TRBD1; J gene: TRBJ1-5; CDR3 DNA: TGTGCCAGCAGTTTAAGGATCGGACAGGGTGAAGACCAGCCCCAGCATTTT; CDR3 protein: CASSLRIGQGEDQPQHF
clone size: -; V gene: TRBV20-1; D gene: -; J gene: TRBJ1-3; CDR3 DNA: TGCAGTGCTAACAGGGATACAACCCCCTCTGGAAACACCATATATTTT; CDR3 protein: CSANRDTTPSGNTIYF
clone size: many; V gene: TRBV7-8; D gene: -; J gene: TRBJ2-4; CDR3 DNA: TGTGCCAGCAGCCCCAACAGGGCTAGGGGAAACATTCAGTACTTC; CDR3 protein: CASSPNRARGNIQYF
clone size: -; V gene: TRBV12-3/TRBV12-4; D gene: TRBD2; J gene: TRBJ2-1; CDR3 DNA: TGTGCCAGCAGTTTAGATACTAGCGGGAGATACAATGAGCAGTTCTTC; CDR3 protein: CASSLDTSGRYNEQFF
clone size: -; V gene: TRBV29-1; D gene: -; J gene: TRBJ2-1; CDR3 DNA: TGCAGCGTTGAATTGACTCGCACATCTGACAATGAGCAGTTCTTC; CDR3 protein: CSVELTRTSDNEQFF
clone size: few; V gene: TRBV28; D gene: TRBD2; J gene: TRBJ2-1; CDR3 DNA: TGTGCCAGCAGTTTAGCGGCTAGCGGGAGAGATGAGCAGTTCTTC; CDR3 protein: CASSLAASGRDEQFF
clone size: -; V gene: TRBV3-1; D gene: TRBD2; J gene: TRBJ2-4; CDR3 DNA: TGTGCCAGCAGCCCCGGACTAGCCGAGGACCGTCAGTACTTC; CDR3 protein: CASSPGLAEDRQYF
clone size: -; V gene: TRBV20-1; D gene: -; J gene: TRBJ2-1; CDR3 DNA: TGCAGTGCCACCCCTCTGCGCGGGGACTACAATGAGCAGTTCTTC; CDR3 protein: CSATPLRGDYNEQFF
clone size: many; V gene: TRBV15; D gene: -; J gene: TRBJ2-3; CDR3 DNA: TGTGCCACCAGCAGAGACTCGGCTAATACGCAGTATTTT; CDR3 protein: CATSRDSANTQYF
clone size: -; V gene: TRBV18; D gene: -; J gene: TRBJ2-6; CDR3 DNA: TGTGCCAGCTCACCAGTGTCCCTCTCTGGGGCCAACGTCCTGACTTTC; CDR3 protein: CASSPVSLSGANVLTF
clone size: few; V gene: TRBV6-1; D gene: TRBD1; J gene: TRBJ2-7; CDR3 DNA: TGTGCCAGCAGTACCCAACCTTGGGACAGTTCCTACGAGCAGTACTTC; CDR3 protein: CASSTQPWDSSYEQYF
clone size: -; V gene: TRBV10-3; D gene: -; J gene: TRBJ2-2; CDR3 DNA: TGTGCCATCAGTGAGACCGCAACGGGCACCGGGGAGCTGTTTTTT; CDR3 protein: CAISETATGTGELFF
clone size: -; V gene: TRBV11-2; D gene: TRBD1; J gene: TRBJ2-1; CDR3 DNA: TGTGCCAGCAGCTTATTTTGGGACAGCTTAAGCTCCTACAATGAGCAGTTCTTC; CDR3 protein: CASSLFWDSLSSYNEQFF
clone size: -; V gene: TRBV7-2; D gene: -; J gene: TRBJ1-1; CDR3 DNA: TGTGCCAGCAGCTTAGGAATCATTGGTTGGCCTGAAGCTTTCTTT; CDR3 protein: CASSLGIIGWPEAFF
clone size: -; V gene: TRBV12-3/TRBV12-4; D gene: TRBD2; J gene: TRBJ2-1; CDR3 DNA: TGTGCCAGCAGTCACCCCGGGGGGGCGTGGAATGAGCAGTTCTTC; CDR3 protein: CASSHPGGAWNEQFF
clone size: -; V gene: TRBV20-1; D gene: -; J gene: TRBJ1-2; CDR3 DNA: TGCAGTGCTTACACCAGGGGCGGGGGCTACACCTTC; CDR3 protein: CSAYTRGGGYTF
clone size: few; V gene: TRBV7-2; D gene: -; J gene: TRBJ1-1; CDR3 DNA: TGTGCCAGCAGCCCCCGACAGATAGGGAACACTGAAGCTTTCTTT; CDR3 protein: CASSPRQIGNTEAFF
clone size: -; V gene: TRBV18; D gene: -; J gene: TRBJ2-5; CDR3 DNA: TGTGCCAGCTCACCTCGGCCCAAGGGGGGGCTACAAGAGACCCAGTACTTC; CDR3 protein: CASSPRPKGGLQETQYF
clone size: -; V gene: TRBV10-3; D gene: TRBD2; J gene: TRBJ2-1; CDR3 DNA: TGTGCCATCAGTGAGGGAGCGGGAGTTGGGAATGAGCAGTTCTTC; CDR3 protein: CAISEGAGVGNEQFF
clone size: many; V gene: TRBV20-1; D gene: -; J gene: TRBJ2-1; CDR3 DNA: TGCAGTGCTAGACGAGCGGACTCCTACAATGAGCAGTTCTTC; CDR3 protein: CSARRADSYNEQFF
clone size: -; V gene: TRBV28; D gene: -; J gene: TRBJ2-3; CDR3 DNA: TGTGCCAGCAGCTTACACCAGGGGCCAGATACGCAGTATTTT; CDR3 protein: CASSLHQGPDTQYF
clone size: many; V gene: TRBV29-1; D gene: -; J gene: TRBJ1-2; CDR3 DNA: TGCAGCGCTCCTTTCCATTCTTCCCGGGACATCGAAAACTATGGCTACACCTTC; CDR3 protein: CSAPFHSSRDIENYGYTF
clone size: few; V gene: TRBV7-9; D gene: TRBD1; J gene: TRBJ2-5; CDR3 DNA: TGTGCCAGCAGCACCCGGACAGGTATCCAAGAGACCCAGTACTTC; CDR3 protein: CASSTRTGIQETQYF
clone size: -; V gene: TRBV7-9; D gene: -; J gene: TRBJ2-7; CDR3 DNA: TGTGCCAGCAGCTCCCGGAGCAGCTCCTACGAGCAGTACTTC; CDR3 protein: CASSSRSSSYEQYF
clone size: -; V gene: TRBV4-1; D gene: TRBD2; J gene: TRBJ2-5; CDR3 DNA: TGCGCCAGCAGCCAAGTTCAGCTAGCGGGGCTCGGGGAGACCCAGTACTTC; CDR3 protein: CASSQVQLAGLGETQYF
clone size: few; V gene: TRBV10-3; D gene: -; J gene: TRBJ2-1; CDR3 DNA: TGTGCCATCAGTCCGGCGGAGACCTACAATGAGCAGTTCTTC; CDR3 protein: CAISPAETYNEQFF
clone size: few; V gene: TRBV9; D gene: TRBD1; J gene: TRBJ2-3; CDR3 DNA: TGTGCCAGCAGCCCCCGTTCTGACAGGGCGGTCGCAGATACGCAGTATTTT; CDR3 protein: CASSPRSDRAVADTQYF
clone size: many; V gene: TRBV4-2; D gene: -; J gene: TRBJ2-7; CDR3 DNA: TGTGCCAGCAGCCAAGGACTAGGGGACTACGAGCAGTACTTC; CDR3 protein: CASSQGLGDYEQYF
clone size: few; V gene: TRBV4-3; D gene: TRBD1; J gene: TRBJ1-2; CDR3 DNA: TGCGCCAGCAGCCAAGATTCCGACAGGGGCGCTATCTATGGCTACACCTTC; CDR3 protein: CASSQDSDRGAIYGYTF
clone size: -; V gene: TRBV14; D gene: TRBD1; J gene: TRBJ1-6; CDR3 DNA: TGTGCCAGCAGCGAGACAGGGTATAATTCACCCCTCCACTTT; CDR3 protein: CASSETGYNSPLHF
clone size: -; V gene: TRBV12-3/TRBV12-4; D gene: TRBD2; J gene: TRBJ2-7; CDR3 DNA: TGTGCCAGCAGTTCGGCGGGGAGGGGAAAGGTCGAGCAGTACTTC; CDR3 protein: CASSSAGRGKVEQYF
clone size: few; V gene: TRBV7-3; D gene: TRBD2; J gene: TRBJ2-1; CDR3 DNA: TGTGCCAGCAGCCCGAGCGGGATGGGCTACAATGAGCAGTTCTTC; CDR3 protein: CASSPSGMGYNEQFF
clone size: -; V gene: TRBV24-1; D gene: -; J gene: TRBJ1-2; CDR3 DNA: TGTGCCACCAGTGATTTGACCACTAACTATGGCTACACCTTC; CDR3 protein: CATSDLTTNYGYTF
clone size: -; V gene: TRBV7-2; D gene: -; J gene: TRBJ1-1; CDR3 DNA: TGTGCCAGCCTGGATGGTCGGGCGGCTCTAGCTTTCTTT; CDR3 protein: CASLDGRAALAFF
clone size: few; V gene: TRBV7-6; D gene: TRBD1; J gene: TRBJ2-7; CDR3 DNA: TGTGCCAGCAGCTTCTTACCCGGGACAGAAATCACCGAGCAGTACTTC; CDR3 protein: CASSFLPGTEITEQYF
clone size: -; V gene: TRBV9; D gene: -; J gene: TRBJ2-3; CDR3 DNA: TGTGCCAGCAGCGTAGTAGGCAGCTCTAGCACAGATACGCAGTATTTT; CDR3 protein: CASSVVGSSSTDTQYF
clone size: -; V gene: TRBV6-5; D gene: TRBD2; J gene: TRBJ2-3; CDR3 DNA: TGTGCCAGCAGATCTCGACTAGCGGGAACGACAGATACGCAGTATTTT; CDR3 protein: CASRSRLAGTTDTQYF
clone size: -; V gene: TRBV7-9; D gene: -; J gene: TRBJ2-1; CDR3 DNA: TGTGCCTGGGTTGTAGGGAGGAATGAGCAGTTCTTC; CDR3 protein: CAWVVGRNEQFF
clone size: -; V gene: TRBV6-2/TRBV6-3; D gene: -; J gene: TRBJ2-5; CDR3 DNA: TGTGCCAGCAGTTACTCGAGTGGACAGTACGTCCAAGAGACCCAGTACTTC; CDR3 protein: CASSYSSGQYVQETQYF
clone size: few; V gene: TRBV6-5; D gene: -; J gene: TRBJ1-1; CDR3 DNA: TGTGCCAGCAGTTACTCGATATCCACTGAAGCTTTCTTT; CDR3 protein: CASSYSISTEAFF
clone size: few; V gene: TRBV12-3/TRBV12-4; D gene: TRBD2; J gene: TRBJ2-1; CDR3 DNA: TGTGCCAGCAGCCAACATCCGGGACTAGTACCCGGAGAGCAGTTCTTC; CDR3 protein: CASSQHPGLVPGEQFF
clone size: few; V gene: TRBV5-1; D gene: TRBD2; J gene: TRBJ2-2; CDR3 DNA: TGCGCCAGCACGACTAGCGGGCGGAACACCGGGGAGCTGTTTTTT; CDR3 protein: CASTTSGRNTGELFF
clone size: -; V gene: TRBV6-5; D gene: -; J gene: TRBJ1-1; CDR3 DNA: TGTGCCAGCAGTTCTGACGGGCGTGAAGCTTTCTTT; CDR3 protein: CASSSDGREAFF
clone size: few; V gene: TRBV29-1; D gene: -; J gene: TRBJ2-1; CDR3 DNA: TGCAGCGTGGGGCCCGAGTTCTTC; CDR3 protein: CSVGPEFF
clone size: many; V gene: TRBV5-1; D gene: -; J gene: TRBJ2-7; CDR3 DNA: TGCGCCAGCAGCTCCCGACAGGCCCCCTACGAGCAGTACTTC; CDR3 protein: CASSSRQAPYEQYF
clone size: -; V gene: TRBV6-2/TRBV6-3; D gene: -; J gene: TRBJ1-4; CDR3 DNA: TGTGCCAGCAGTTACAACCGGGACGGCACAGAAAAACTGTTTTTT; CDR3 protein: CASSYNRDGTEKLFF
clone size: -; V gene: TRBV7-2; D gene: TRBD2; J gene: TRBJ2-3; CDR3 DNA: TGTGCCAGCAGCTTAGTTGCTAGCGGGAGGCTAGAGGGGACGCAGTATTTT; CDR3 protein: CASSLVASGRLEGTQYF
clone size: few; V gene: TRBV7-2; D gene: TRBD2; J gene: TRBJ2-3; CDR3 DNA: TGTGCCAGCAGCTTGCGGGGGGCCCGCACAGATACGCAGTATTTT; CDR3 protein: CASSLRGARTDTQYF
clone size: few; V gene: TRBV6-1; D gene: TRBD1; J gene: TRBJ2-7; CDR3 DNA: TGTGCCAGCAGGAGGGTAGACAGGGGGCGCCGGGAGCAGTACTTC; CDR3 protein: CASRRVDRGRREQYF
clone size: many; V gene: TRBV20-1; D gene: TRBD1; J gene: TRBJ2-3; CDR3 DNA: TGCAGTGCTTTCACCGGGACAGGGGGAAGCGGGCGCGATTCGGATACGCAGTATTTT; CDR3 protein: CSAFTGTGGSGRDSDTQYF
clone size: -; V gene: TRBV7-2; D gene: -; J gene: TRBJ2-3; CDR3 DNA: TGTGCCAGCAGTTGGGAAGGGAATACGCAGTATTTT; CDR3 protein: CASSWEGNTQYF
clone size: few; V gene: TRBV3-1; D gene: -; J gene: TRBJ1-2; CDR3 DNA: TGTGCCAGCAGCCAAACACTCCGGACACCGAACTATGGCTACACCTTC; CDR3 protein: CASSQTLRTPNYGYTF
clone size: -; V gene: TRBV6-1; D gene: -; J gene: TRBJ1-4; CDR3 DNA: TGTGCCAGCAGACCCCCAGGAGGTCTTAATGAAAAACTGTTTTTT; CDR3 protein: CASRPPGGLNEKLFF
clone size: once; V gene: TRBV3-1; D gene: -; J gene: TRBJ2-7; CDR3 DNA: TGTGCCAGCAGTGGTGGGCCACGGACCTCCTACGAGCAGTACTTC; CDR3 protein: CASSGGPRTSYEQYF